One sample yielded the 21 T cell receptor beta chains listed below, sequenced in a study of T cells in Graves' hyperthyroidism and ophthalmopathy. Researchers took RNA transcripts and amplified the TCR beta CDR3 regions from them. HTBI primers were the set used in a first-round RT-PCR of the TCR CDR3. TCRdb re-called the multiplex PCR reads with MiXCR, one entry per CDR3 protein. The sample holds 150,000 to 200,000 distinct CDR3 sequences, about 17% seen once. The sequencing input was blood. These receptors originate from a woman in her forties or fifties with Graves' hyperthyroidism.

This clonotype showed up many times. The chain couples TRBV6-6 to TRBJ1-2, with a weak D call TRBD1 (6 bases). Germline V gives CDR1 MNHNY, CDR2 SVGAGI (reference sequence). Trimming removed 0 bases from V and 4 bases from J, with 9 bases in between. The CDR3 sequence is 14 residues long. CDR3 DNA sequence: TGTGCCAGCAGTTACTCGGTAGGGGGCTATGGCTACACCTTC. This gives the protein CASSYSVGGYGYTF.

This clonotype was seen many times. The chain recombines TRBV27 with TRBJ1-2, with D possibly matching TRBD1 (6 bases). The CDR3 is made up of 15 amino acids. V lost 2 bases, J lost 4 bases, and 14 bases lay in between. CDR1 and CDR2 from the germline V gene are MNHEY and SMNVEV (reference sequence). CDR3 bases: TGTGCCAGCAGTTTAAACCCGACAGGAGCCTATGGCTACACCTTC. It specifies CASSLNPTGAYGYTF.

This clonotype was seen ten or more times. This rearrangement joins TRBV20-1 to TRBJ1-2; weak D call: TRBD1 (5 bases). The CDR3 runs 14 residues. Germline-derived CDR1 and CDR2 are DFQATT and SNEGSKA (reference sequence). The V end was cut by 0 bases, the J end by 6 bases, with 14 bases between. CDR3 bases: TGCAGTGCTAGAGATCGGGGGGGGAGGGATGGCTACACCTTC. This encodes CSARDRGGRDGYTF.

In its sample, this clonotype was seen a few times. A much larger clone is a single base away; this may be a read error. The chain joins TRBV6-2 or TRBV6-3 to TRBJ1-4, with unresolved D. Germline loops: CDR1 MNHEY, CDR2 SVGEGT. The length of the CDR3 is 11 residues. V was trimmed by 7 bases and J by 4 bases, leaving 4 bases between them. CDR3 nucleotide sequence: TGTGCCAGCACTATTAATGAAAAACTGTTTTTT. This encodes CASTINEKLFF.

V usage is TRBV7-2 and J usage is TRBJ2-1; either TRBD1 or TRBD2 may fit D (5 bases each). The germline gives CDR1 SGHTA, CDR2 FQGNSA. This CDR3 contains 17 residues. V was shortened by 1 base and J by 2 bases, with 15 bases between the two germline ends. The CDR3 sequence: CASSLDLGEPTYNEQFF. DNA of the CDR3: TGTGCCAGCAGCTTAGATTTAGGGGAGCCTACCTACAATGAGCAGTTCTTC.

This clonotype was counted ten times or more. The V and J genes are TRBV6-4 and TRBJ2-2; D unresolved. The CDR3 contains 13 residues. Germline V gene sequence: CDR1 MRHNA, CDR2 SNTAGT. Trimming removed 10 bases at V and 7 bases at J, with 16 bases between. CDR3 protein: CAIRMSLIGELFF. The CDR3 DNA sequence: TGTGCCATACGGATGAGTTTAATCGGGGAGCTGTTTTTT.

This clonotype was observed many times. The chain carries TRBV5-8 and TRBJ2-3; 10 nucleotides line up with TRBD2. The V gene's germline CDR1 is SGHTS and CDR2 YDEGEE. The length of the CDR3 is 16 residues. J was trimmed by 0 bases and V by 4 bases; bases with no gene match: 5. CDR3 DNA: TGTGCCAGCAGCGCCGGACTAGCGGACAGCACAGATACGCAGTATTTT. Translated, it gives CASSAGLADSTDTQYF.

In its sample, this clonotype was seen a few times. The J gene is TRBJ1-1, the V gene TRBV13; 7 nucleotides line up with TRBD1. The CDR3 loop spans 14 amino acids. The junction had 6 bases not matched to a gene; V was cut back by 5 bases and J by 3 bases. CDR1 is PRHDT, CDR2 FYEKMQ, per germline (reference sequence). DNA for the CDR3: TGTGCCAGCAGCGACAGGGAAGAGGACACTGAAGCTTTCTTT. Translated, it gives CASSDREEDTEAFF.

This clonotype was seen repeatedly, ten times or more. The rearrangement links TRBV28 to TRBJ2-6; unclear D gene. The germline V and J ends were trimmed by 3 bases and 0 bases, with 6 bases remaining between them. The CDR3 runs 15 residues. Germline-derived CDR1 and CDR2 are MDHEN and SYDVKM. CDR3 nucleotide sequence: TGTGCCAGCAGTTTGTTGGGCTCTGGGGCCAACGTCCTGACTTTC. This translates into CASSLLGSGANVLTF.

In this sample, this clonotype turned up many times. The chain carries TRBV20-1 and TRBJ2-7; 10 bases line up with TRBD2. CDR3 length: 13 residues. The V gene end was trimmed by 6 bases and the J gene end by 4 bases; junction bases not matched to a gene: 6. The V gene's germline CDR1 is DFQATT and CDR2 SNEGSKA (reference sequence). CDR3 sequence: CSALLAGRYEQYF. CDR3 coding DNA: TGCAGTGCCTTACTAGCGGGGAGATACGAGCAGTACTTC.

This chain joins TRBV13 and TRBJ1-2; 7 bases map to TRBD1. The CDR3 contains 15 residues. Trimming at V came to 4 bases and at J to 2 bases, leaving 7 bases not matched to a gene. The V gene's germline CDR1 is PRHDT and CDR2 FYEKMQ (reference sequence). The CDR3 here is CASSYTGTVNYGYTF. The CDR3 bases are TGTGCCAGCAGCTACACCGGGACAGTGAACTATGGCTACACCTTC.

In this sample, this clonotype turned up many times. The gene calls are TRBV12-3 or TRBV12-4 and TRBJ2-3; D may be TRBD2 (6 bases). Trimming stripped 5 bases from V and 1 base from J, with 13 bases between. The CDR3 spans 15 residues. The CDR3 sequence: CASSAGLSGTDTQYF. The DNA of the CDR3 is TGTGCCAGCAGTGCCGGACTATCTGGCACAGATACGCAGTATTTT.

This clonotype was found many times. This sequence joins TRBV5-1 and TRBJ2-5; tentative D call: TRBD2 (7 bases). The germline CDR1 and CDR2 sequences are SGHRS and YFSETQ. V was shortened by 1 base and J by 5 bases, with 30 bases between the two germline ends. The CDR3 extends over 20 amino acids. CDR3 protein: CASSLWGGLAAPPRGETQYF. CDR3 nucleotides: TGCGCCAGCAGCTTGTGGGGGGGGCTAGCGGCCCCCCCGCGGGGGGAGACCCAGTACTTC.

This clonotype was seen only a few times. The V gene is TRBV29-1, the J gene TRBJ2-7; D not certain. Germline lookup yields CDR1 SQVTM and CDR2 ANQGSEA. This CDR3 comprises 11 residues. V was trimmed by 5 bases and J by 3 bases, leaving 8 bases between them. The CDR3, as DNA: TGCAGCGTTTCACGTCACTACGAGCAGTACTTC. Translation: CSVSRHYEQYF.

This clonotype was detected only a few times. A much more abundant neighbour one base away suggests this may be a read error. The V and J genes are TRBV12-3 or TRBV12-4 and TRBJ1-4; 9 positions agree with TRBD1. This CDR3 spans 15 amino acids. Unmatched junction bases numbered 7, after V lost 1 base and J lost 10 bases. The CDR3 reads CASSLVSQGAGKLFF. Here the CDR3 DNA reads TGTGCCAGCAGTTTAGTTTCACAGGGGGCTGGAAAACTGTTTTTT.

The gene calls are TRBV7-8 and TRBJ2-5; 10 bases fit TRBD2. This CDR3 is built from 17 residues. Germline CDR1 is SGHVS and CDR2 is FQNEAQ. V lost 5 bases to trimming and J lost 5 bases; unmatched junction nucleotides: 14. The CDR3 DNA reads TGTGCCAGCAGCCTAAAGCATTCTAGCGGGGGAATGGAGACCCAGTACTTC. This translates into CASSLKHSSGGMETQYF.

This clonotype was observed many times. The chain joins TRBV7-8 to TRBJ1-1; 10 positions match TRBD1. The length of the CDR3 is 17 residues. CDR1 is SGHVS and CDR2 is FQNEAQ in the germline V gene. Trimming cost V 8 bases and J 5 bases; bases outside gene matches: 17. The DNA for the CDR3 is TGTGCCAGCGTCCGGGGGCAGCGGGACAGGGGAAGGACTGAAGCTTTCTTT. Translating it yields CASVRGQRDRGRTEAFF.

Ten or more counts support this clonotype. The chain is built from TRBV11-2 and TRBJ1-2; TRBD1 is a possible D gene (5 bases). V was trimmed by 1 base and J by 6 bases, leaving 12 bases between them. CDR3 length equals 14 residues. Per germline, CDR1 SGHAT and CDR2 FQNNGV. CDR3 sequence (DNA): TGTGCCAGCAGCTTAGCCGGGGGGATCGATGGCTACACCTTC. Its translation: CASSLAGGIDGYTF.

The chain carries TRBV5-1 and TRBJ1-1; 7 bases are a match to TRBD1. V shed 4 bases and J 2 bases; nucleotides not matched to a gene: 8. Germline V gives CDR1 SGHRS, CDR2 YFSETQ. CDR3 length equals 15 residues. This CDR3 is CASSSSRGANTEAFF. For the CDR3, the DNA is TGCGCCAGCAGCAGCTCCAGGGGGGCTAACACTGAAGCTTTCTTT.

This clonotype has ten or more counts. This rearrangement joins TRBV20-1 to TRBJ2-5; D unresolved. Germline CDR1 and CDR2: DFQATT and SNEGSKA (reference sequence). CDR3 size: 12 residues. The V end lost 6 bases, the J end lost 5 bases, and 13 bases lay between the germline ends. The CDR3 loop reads CSARRWRETQYF. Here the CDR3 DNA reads TGCAGTGCCAGACGGTGGCGGGAGACCCAGTACTTC.

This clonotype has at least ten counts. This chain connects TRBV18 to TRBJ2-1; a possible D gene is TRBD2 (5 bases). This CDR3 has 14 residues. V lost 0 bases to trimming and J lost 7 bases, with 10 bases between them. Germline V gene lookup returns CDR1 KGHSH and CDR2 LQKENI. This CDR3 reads CASSPPEVRNEQFF. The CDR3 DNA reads TGTGCCAGCTCACCACCGGAGGTTAGGAATGAGCAGTTCTTC.